This TCR beta chain is from a study of CD8+CD57+ T cells in acquired aplastic anemia. Study-level findings and limits: Fewer than 30 CD8+ CDR3 sequences were shared between patients and controls.

Genomic DNA, serving as template, underwent TCR beta VDJ and CDR3 profiling. MiXCR, run by TCRdb on the reads, gives a single entry per CDR3 protein. The table records 75,000 to 80,000 distinct CDR3 sequences, roughly two thirds of them present only once. CDR1 and CDR2 from the germline V gene are LNHNV and YYDKDF (reference sequence). The CDR3 runs to 16 residues. The V end lost 1 base, the J end lost 1 base, and 8 bases lay between the germline ends. Of note for this clonotype: Its antigen is currently unknown.

Patients sequenced had flow cytometry evidence of CD8+CD57+ cell expansion. The TCR sequence derives from a human donor with aplastic anemia. The chain recombines TRBV15 with TRBJ2-6, with unresolved D. Sequencing used sorted CD4+, CD8+, or CD8+CD57+ T cells (not recorded which) from PBMCs. The CDR3: CATSRGDTSGANVLTF. The DNA of the CDR3 is TGTGCCACCAGCAGAGGCGATACGTCTGGGGCCAACGTCCTGACTTTC.